Listed below are T cell receptor beta chains from one sample, sequenced in a study of blood T cell repertoires in COVID-19. TCRdb's copy holds only in-frame clones and misses some; the assay was immunoSEQ multiplex PCR. Of 190,000 or so clones in the sample, around 80% are singletons; the top ten hold 2.5% to 3%. The sequenced material came from peripheral blood. The origin of the receptors is a man in his fifties with active or convalescent COVID-19. CDR3s include the opening cysteine and the closing phenylalanine or tryptophan. A D gene is named only where the DNA matches it firmly. Clone size, where shown, is once, few, many, or a class for clones that have expanded.

j_call | clone_size | d_call | v_call | cdr3_aa | cdr3_nt
TRBJ1-6 | - | TRBD1 | TRBV6-5 | CASSRGTGASPLHF | TGTGCCAGCAGCCGGGGGACAGGCGCTTCACCCCTCCACTTT
TRBJ2-6 | once | - | TRBV4-1 | CASSRAGASGANVLTF | TGCGCCAGCAGCCGGGCGGGGGCCTCTGGGGCCAACGTCCTGACTTTC
TRBJ1-3 | few | - | TRBV5-6 | CASSLAVVSGNTIYF | TGTGCCAGCAGCTTAGCGGTAGTCTCTGGAAACACCATATATTTT
TRBJ2-1 | - | TRBD1 | TRBV6-4 | CASNRGLTNEQFF | TGTGCCAGCAACAGGGGCCTTACCAATGAGCAGTTCTTC
TRBJ2-2 | - | - | TRBV4-1 | CASSQPAGTNTGELFF | TGCGCCAGCAGCCAACCCGCGGGAACGAACACCGGGGAGCTGTTTTTT
TRBJ1-1 | - | - | TRBV10-3 | CAISETLTEAFF | TGTGCCATCAGTGAGACTCTCACCGAAGCTTTCTTT
TRBJ2-7 | - | TRBD1 | TRBV10-2 | CASRTHRDRAEQYF | TGCGCCAGCAGGACCCACCGGGACAGGGCCGAGCAGTACTTC
TRBJ1-4 | - | - | TRBV12-5 | CASGLVAEKLFF | TGTGCTAGTGGTTTGGTAGCCGAAAAACTGTTTTTT
TRBJ2-2 | - | TRBD2 | TRBV19 | CAAGTSGSSPIRRAGELFF | TGTGCCGCGGGGACTAGCGGGAGTTCCCCCATTCGAAGGGCCGGGGAGCTGTTTTTT
TRBJ1-4 | once | - | TRBV28 | CASSFGPNEKLFF | TGTGCCAGCAGTTTTGGGCCCAATGAAAAACTGTTTTTT
TRBJ1-3 | - | - | TRBV6-5 | CASRREALSGNTIYF | TGTGCCAGCAGGCGGGAGGCGCTCTCTGGAAACACCATATATTTT
TRBJ2-3 | - | TRBD2 | TRBV7-2 | CASSAGLSPDTQYF | TGTGCCAGCTCAGCGGGACTCAGCCCAGATACGCAGTATTTT
TRBJ1-3 | - | - | TRBV12-3/TRBV12-4 | CASSLRRRNTIYF | TGTGCCAGCAGTTTAAGGCGGCGAAACACCATATATTTT
TRBJ1-2 | - | - | TRBV3-1/TRBV3-2 | CASSLGTVNYGYTF | TGTGCCAGCAGCCTGGGCACGGTTAACTATGGCTACACCTTC
TRBJ2-7 | - | TRBD2 | TRBV5-4 | CASSLPSGRADEQYF | TGTGCCAGCAGCTTGCCTAGCGGGAGGGCCGACGAGCAGTACTTC
TRBJ2-1 | - | - | TRBV4-3 | CASSHSSRGSWHEQFF | TGCGCCAGCAGCCATAGCTCCCGGGGTAGCTGGCATGAGCAGTTCTTC
TRBJ1-2 | - | TRBD1 | TRBV4-3 | CASSQRQGLGYTF | TGCGCCAGCAGCCAACGACAGGGTCTTGGCTACACCTTC
TRBJ1-3 | - | - | TRBV6-5 | CASSSRSGGAGNTIYF | TGTGCCAGCAGTTCCCGGTCGGGAGGGGCTGGAAACACCATATATTTT
TRBJ1-4 | - | - | TRBV5-6 | CASSLGTEGKLFF | TGTGCCAGCAGCTTGGGGACAGAAGGAAAACTGTTTTTT
TRBJ1-2 | - | TRBD1 | TRBV6-5 | CASSRQGPAGYTF | TGTGCCAGCAGTAGACAGGGCCCAGCTGGCTACACCTTC
TRBJ1-2 | - | TRBD1 | TRBV30 | CAWSTGQGFYYGYTF | TGTGCCTGGAGTACGGGACAGGGGTTCTACTATGGCTACACCTTC
TRBJ2-1 | - | TRBD1 | TRBV7-2 | CASSFRDRDFREQFF | TGTGCCAGCAGCTTCCGGGACAGGGATTTCAGGGAGCAGTTCTTC
TRBJ2-2 | - | TRBD1 | TRBV7-6 | CASRRGRNTGELFF | TGTGCCAGCAGGAGGGGGCGCAACACCGGGGAGCTGTTTTTT
TRBJ2-2 | once | - | TRBV2 | CASSARDTGELFF | TGTGCCAGCAGTGCAAGAGACACCGGGGAGCTGTTTTTT
TRBJ1-6 | - | TRBD1 | TRBV6-5 | CASSSDRANSPLHF | TGTGCCAGCAGTTCGGACAGGGCCAATTCACCCCTCCACTTT
TRBJ2-3 | - | TRBD1 | TRBV13 | CASSPAGTGGLDTQYF | TGTGCCAGCAGCCCGGCTGGGACAGGGGGCTTAGATACGCAGTATTTT
TRBJ1-6 | - | - | TRBV30 | CAWSPGTGRNSPLHF | TGTGCCTGGAGTCCCGGGACGGGGAGGAATTCACCCCTCCACTTT
TRBJ2-3 | - | TRBD2 | TRBV7-2 | CASSRVASSGGRTDTQYF | TGTGCCAGCAGCCGTGTGGCGTCTAGCGGGGGCCGCACAGATACGCAGTATTTT
TRBJ1-6 | - | - | TRBV27 | CASRIREGPGSPLHF | TGTGCCAGCAGAATCCGGGAGGGTCCTGGGTCACCCCTCCACTTT
TRBJ2-7 | - | TRBD2 | TRBV28 | CASSFPWTSGSFTYEQYF | TGTGCCAGCAGTTTTCCCTGGACTAGCGGGAGCTTCACCTACGAGCAGTACTTC
TRBJ1-6 | few | - | TRBV20-1 | CSASNGVTIGSPLHF | TGCAGTGCTAGTAACGGGGTTACTATCGGATCACCCCTCCACTTT
TRBJ1-3 | - | - | TRBV3-1/TRBV3-2 | CASSQARVVGNTIYF | TGTGCCAGCAGCCAGGCCAGGGTAGTTGGAAACACCATATATTTT
TRBJ1-1 | - | - | TRBV18 | CASSQARGAEAFF | TGTGCCAGCTCGCAAGCTCGGGGGGCTGAAGCTTTCTTT
TRBJ2-1 | - | TRBD2 | TRBV9 | CASSFRLAGEQFF | TGTGCCAGCAGCTTCCGACTAGCCGGGGAGCAGTTCTTC
TRBJ1-3 | - | TRBD1 | TRBV25-1 | CASSELDRGGNTIYF | TGTGCCAGCAGTGAATTGGACAGGGGAGGAAACACCATATATTTT
TRBJ2-1 | - | - | TRBV4-1 | CASSQIRQGGRYEQFF | TGCGCCAGCAGCCAAATCCGGCAGGGAGGTAGGTATGAGCAGTTCTTC
TRBJ1-4 | - | TRBD1 | TRBV2 | CASSTSRGRTNEKLFF | TGTGCCAGCAGTACTAGCAGGGGGCGGACTAATGAAAAACTGTTTTTT
TRBJ2-5 | - | - | TRBV24-1 | CATSDNLRQSQETQYF | TGTGCCACCAGTGACAACCTTCGACAGTCCCAAGAGACCCAGTACTTC
TRBJ1-4 | - | TRBD1 | TRBV30 | CAWNRDRGREKLFF | TGTGCCTGGAATCGGGACAGGGGGCGAGAAAAACTGTTTTTT
TRBJ1-2 | - | - | TRBV19 | CASSIRPGDYGYTF | TGTGCCAGTAGCATTAGGCCCGGGGACTATGGCTACACCTTC
TRBJ2-2 | - | - | TRBV19 | CASSIGRGFGELFF | TGTGCCAGTAGTATCGGGCGGGGTTTCGGGGAGCTGTTTTTT
TRBJ2-2 | once | TRBD2 | TRBV6-7 | CASSPPGLAGVRELFF | TGTGCCAGCAGCCCCCCTGGGCTAGCGGGGGTTCGGGAGCTGTTTTTT
TRBJ1-3 | - | - | TRBV6-6 | CAILTNLQGYTIYF | TGTGCCATACTCACTAACCTCCAGGGTTACACCATATATTTT
TRBJ1-1 | - | TRBD1 | TRBV7-9 | CASSLGTGGPGEAFF | TGTGCCAGCAGCCTCGGGACAGGAGGCCCCGGGGAAGCTTTCTTT
TRBJ1-1 | - | - | TRBV28 | CASRQGWMNTEAFF | TGTGCCAGCAGACAGGGCTGGATGAACACTGAAGCTTTCTTT
TRBJ2-1 | - | TRBD2 | TRBV30 | CAWSLWPTSGGQKSSYNEQFF | TGTGCCTGGAGTCTATGGCCCACTAGCGGGGGGCAGAAGAGCTCCTACAATGAGCAGTTCTTC
TRBJ1-2 | once | TRBD1 | TRBV10-1 | CASRSGTGPPNYGYTF | TGCGCCAGCAGATCCGGGACAGGGCCCCCTAACTATGGCTACACCTTC
TRBJ1-4 | - | - | TRBV12-3/TRBV12-4 | CASSLREKLFF | TGTGCCAGCAGTTTGCGGGAAAAACTGTTTTTT
TRBJ1-2 | - | - | TRBV9 | CASSPQEGSGYTF | TGTGCCAGCAGCCCCCAGGAGGGGAGTGGCTACACCTTC
TRBJ1-2 | - | TRBD1 | TRBV9 | CASSSAAGTAFIYGYTF | TGTGCCAGCTCCTCTGCCGCCGGGACAGCCTTTATCTATGGCTACACCTTC
TRBJ1-2 | - | TRBD1 | TRBV6-5 | CASKAGQGAGYGYTF | TGTGCCAGCAAGGCCGGACAGGGGGCCGGCTATGGCTACACCTTC
TRBJ2-1 | - | TRBD2 | TRBV6-5 | CASRVVAGNEQFF | TGTGCCAGCAGGGTGGTAGCGGGCAATGAGCAGTTCTTC
TRBJ2-7 | - | TRBD2 | TRBV29-1 | CSVGRDFYEQYF | TGCAGCGTGGGGAGGGACTTCTACGAGCAGTACTTC
TRBJ2-5 | - | TRBD2 | TRBV10-3 | CAISGPGLAGGVGETQYF | TGTGCCATCAGTGGACCCGGACTAGCGGGAGGTGTGGGAGAGACCCAGTACTTC
TRBJ1-1 | few | - | TRBV18 | CASSPQPNTEAFF | TGTGCCAGCTCACCACAGCCGAACACTGAAGCTTTCTTT
TRBJ1-2 | - | - | TRBV5-1 | CASSYKRTASASSNYGYTF | TGCGCCAGCAGCTACAAAAGGACAGCCTCAGCCTCTTCTAACTATGGCTACACCTTC
TRBJ1-2 | - | - | TRBV6-1 | CASSEAAGSLEHGYTF | TGTGCCAGCAGTGAAGCTGCGGGATCCCTAGAACATGGCTACACCTTC